A single sample gave rise to the 21 T cell receptor beta chains below, sequenced in a study of shared clonotypes between healthy human individuals. Profiled with immunoSEQ multiplex PCR; TCRdb holds only in-frame clones, not every one. This repertoire shows about 980,000 clones, over 60% found once; its top ten account for approximately 1.5%. Source material: memory CD4+ T cells sorted from blood. As for subset: CD45RA-negative fraction. Source of these receptors: a man aged 18 to 29 in good health.

This sequence joins TRBV5-5 and TRBJ1-5; the D gene is possibly TRBD1 (5 bases). CDR1 is SGHKS and CDR2 is YYEKEE in the germline V gene (reference sequence). The V end was cut by 5 bases, the J end by 1 base, with 13 bases between. The CDR3 is 15 residues long. CDR3 protein: CASSPDSLSNQPQHF. CDR3 coding DNA: TGTGCCAGCAGTCCCGACAGCCTGAGCAATCAGCCCCAGCATTTT. Using reference TRBV5-5 and TRBJ1-5 for the parts outside the CDR3, the full variable domain is DAGVTQSPTHLIKTRGQQVTLRCSPISGHKSVSWYQQVLGQGPQFIFQYYEKEERGRGNFPDRFSARQFPNYSSELNVNALLLGDSALYLCASSPDSLSNQPQHFGDGTRLSIL.

The rearrangement uses TRBV6-1 and TRBJ1-3; tentative D call: TRBD1 (5 bases). Trimming pared 7 bases from V and 7 bases from J, leaving 17 bases between. The germline V gene has CDR1 MNHNS and CDR2 SASEGT. The CDR3 spans 14 residues. The CDR3 region is CASNTGPGPNTIYF. CDR3 DNA: TGTGCCAGCAACACGGGACCCGGACCGAACACCATATATTTT.

This clone was found once. The same CDR3 also results from other DNA sequences found in this sample. The chain links TRBV2 to TRBJ2-5; 7 nucleotides agree with TRBD1. This CDR3 has 12 amino acids. The germline V gene has CDR1 SNHLY and CDR2 FYNNEI. Unmatched junction bases numbered 3, after V lost 6 bases and J lost 5 bases. CDR3 bases: TGTGCCAGCAGGCGCAGGGGGGAGACCCAGTACTTC. Residues: CASRRRGETQYF. Variable domain in full (rest from reference TRBV2 and TRBJ2-5): EPEVTQTPSHQVTQMGQEVILRCVPISNHLYFYWYRQILGQKVEFLVSFYNNEISEKSEIFDDQFSVERPDGSNFTLKIRSTKLEDSAMYFCASRRRGETQYFGPGTRLLVL.

The CDR3 DNA reads TGTGCCAGTAGTATGAAGACAGGGGGAAACGCTAACTATGGCTACACCTTC. It codes for CASSMKTGGNANYGYTF. V and J are TRBV19 and TRBJ1-2; 9 bases fit TRBD1. Germline CDR1 LNHDA, CDR2 SQIVND (reference sequence). The CDR3 is made up of 17 amino acids. V lost 3 bases and J lost 0; bases outside the gene matches: 8.

This clone has only a few counts. This specimen includes other DNA sequences encoding the same CDR3. This chain connects TRBV5-4 to TRBJ1-1; D unresolved. Per the germline V gene, CDR1 is SGHNT and CDR2 is YYREEE (reference sequence). V lost 2 bases and J 6 bases, leaving 11 bases between the germline ends. CDR3 length: 13 residues. The CDR3: CASSLTGLAEAFF. The CDR3 DNA is TGTGCCAGCAGCTTAACGGGTTTGGCTGAAGCTTTCTTT. The full variable domain, in which reference TRBV5-4 and TRBJ1-1 provide the parts outside the CDR3, is ETGVTQSPTHLIKTRGQQVTLRCSSQSGHNTVSWYQQALGQGPQFIFQYYREEENGRGNFPPRFSGLQFPNYSSELNVNALELDDSALYLCASSLTGLAEAFFGQGTRLTVV.

This chain connects TRBV2 to TRBJ1-5; D is unresolved. The CDR3 contains 13 residues. Trimming took off 4 bases at V and 4 bases at J, with 8 bases between the two ends. Germline CDR1 and CDR2: SNHLY and FYNNEI. CDR3 in amino acids: CASSAWQNQPQHF. The CDR3 DNA reads TGTGCCAGCAGTGCGTGGCAGAATCAGCCCCAGCATTTT.

The rearrangement joins TRBV30 to TRBJ2-5; TRBD1 aligns across 8 bases. Germline trimming cut 5 bases from V and 2 bases from J; bases unmatched to any gene: 7. Germline lookup yields CDR1 GTSNPN and CDR2 SVGIG (reference sequence). This CDR3 has 14 amino acids. In DNA form, the CDR3 reads TGTGCCTGGGACAGGGGAGCGGGTCAAGAGACCCAGTACTTC. Its protein is CAWDRGAGQETQYF.

About this clone: Within the sample, other DNA sequences also encode this same CDR3. V and J are TRBV28 and TRBJ2-3; no definite D call. Trimming removed 3 bases from V and 3 bases from J, with 7 bases in between. The CDR3 spans 13 residues. Germline V gives CDR1 MDHEN, CDR2 SYDVKM. Here the CDR3 reads CASSLGGTDTQYF. The CDR3, as DNA: TGTGCCAGCAGTTTGGGCGGTACAGATACGCAGTATTTT. Full variable domain (missing parts from reference TRBV28 and TRBJ2-3): DVKVTQSSRYLVKRTGEKVFLECVQDMDHENMFWYRQDPGLGLRLIYFSYDVKMKEKGDIPEGYSVSREKKERFSLILESASTNQTSMYLCASSLGGTDTQYFGPGTRLTVL.

This chain links TRBV18 with TRBJ2-5, with 11 bases matching TRBD2. V was pared by 3 bases and J by 2 bases, with 2 bases of the junction left unmatched. The CDR3 extends over 15 amino acids. Per germline, CDR1 KGHSH and CDR2 LQKENI. The CDR3 spells CASSPGLAAQETQYF. CDR3 coding DNA: TGTGCCAGCTCACCGGGACTAGCGGCTCAAGAGACCCAGTACTTC.

The V and J genes are TRBV7-3 and TRBJ2-7; D perhaps matches TRBD1 (5 bases). V was trimmed by 1 base and J by 6 bases, leaving 10 bases between them. Germline V gene sequence: CDR1 SGHTA, CDR2 FQGTGA. CDR3 length: 13 amino acids. In nucleotides, the CDR3 is TGTGCCAGCAGCTTAAAGGTTAGGGGCGAGCAGTACTTC. Its translation is CASSLKVRGEQYF.

J is TRBJ2-5 and V is TRBV5-5; TRBD1 matches 7 bases. J lost 2 bases, V lost 4 bases, and 5 bases had no gene match. In germline, CDR1 is SGHKS, CDR2 YYEKEE (reference sequence). The CDR3 extends over 14 amino acids. CDR3 in DNA: TGTGCCAGCAGCCGGGACAGCTTACAAGAGACCCAGTACTTC. This sequence encodes CASSRDSLQETQYF. Full variable domain (remainder filled in from reference TRBV5-5 and TRBJ2-5): DAGVTQSPTHLIKTRGQQVTLRCSPISGHKSVSWYQQVLGQGPQFIFQYYEKEERGRGNFPDRFSARQFPNYSSELNVNALLLGDSALYLCASSRDSLQETQYFGPGTRLLVL.

This clone has a handful of counts. The DNA for the CDR3 is TGTGCCAGTAGTTACAACAGGCGGGTGATCCCCGGGGAGCTGTTTTTT. It is translated as CASSYNRRVIPGELFF. V and J are TRBV19 and TRBJ2-2, with D perhaps TRBD1 or TRBD2 (5 bases each). This CDR3 region has 16 residues. Looked up from germline, CDR1 is LNHDA and CDR2 is SQIVND (reference sequence). V gave up 5 bases and J gave up 6 bases, with 19 bases separating them.

The rearrangement joins TRBV6-5 to TRBJ2-3; 7 bases map to TRBD1. V trimming: 10 bases; J trimming: 1 base; junction bases outside the gene matches: 5. Germline V gene sequence: CDR1 MNHEY, CDR2 SVGAGI. The CDR3 is made up of 13 amino acids. CDR3 in amino acids: CAIRDSRTDTQYF. DNA of the CDR3: TGTGCCATCCGGGACAGCCGCACAGATACGCAGTATTTT.

The V gene is TRBV9, the J gene TRBJ1-3; no firm D call. The CDR3 extends over 15 amino acids. CDR1 is SGDLS, CDR2 YYNGEE, per germline. Trimming removed 4 bases at V and 0 bases at J, with 11 bases between. The CDR3 here is CASSPSGNSGNTIYF. The CDR3 coding sequence is TGTGCCAGCAGCCCCAGTGGGAACTCTGGAAACACCATATATTTT.

J is TRBJ2-4 and V is TRBV4-2; a weak D match, TRBD2 (7 bases). The CDR3 is 14 amino acids. The germline V gene has CDR1 LGHNA and CDR2 YNFKEQ. V lost 4 bases to trimming and J lost 8 bases, with 15 bases between them. The CDR3 nucleotides are TGTGCCAGCAGCCCGGGGGGCACTAGCGACATTCAGTACTTC. It codes for CASSPGGTSDIQYF.

In regard to this clone: The sample holds other DNA sequences that translate to the same CDR3. The CDR3 reads CASSSGTGDYEQYF. For the CDR3, the DNA is TGCGCCAGCAGCTCCGGGACGGGAGACTACGAGCAGTACTTC. V and J are TRBV5-1 and TRBJ2-7, with D possibly being TRBD2 (6 bases). The CDR3 consists of 14 residues. Germline V lookup: CDR1 SGHRS, CDR2 YFSETQ. V was cut by 3 bases and J by 3 bases, with 13 bases left in between.

The chain links TRBV11-2 to TRBJ2-3; 9 bases match TRBD1. Trimming took 6 bases from V and 1 from J; bases not matched to a gene: 11. Germline assignment: CDR1 SGHAT and CDR2 FQNNGV. CDR3 length: 17 amino acids. The CDR3 is CASRATGGKGGTDTQYF. For the CDR3, the DNA is TGTGCCAGCAGGGCGACAGGGGGGAAAGGCGGCACAGATACGCAGTATTTT.

The V gene is TRBV19, the J gene TRBJ1-3; D is undetermined. Germline loops: CDR1 LNHDA, CDR2 SQIVND (reference sequence). V was shortened by 6 bases and J by 0 bases, with 9 bases between the two germline ends. This CDR3 is 14 amino acids long. The CDR3: CASSRGPSGNTIYF. The DNA for the CDR3 is TGTGCCAGTAGCCGAGGTCCCTCTGGAAACACCATATATTTT.

This chain joins TRBV30 and TRBJ2-7; D is possibly TRBD2 (7 bases). The V and J ends lost 2 bases and 1 base respectively, with 27 bases between them. The CDR3 is 19 amino acids. Per germline, CDR1 GTSNPN and CDR2 SVGIG (reference sequence). The CDR3 spells CAWSPGAGEGLAVSYEQYF. The CDR3 DNA reads TGTGCCTGGAGTCCTGGGGCAGGGGAAGGGCTAGCGGTGTCCTACGAGCAGTACTTC.

The chain links TRBV9 to TRBJ1-2; D gene uncertain. CDR3 length equals 14 residues. CDR1 is SGDLS, CDR2 YYNGEE, per germline. Between the trimmed V and J ends, which lost 0 bases and 3 bases, there was a span of 9 bases. CDR3 in DNA: TGTGCCAGCAGCGTAGGGGAGGGCTACTATGGCTACACCTTC. Encoded protein: CASSVGEGYYGYTF.

The chain couples TRBV10-3 to TRBJ2-7; possibly TRBD2 for D (6 bases). Per germline, CDR1 ENHRY and CDR2 SYGVKD. This CDR3 spans 15 amino acids. Trimming took 10 bases from V and 2 from J, leaving 21 bases between them. The CDR3 loop is CATSASGTATYEQYF. The DNA for the CDR3 is TGTGCCACTTCCGCGTCCGGGACTGCAACCTACGAGCAGTACTTC.